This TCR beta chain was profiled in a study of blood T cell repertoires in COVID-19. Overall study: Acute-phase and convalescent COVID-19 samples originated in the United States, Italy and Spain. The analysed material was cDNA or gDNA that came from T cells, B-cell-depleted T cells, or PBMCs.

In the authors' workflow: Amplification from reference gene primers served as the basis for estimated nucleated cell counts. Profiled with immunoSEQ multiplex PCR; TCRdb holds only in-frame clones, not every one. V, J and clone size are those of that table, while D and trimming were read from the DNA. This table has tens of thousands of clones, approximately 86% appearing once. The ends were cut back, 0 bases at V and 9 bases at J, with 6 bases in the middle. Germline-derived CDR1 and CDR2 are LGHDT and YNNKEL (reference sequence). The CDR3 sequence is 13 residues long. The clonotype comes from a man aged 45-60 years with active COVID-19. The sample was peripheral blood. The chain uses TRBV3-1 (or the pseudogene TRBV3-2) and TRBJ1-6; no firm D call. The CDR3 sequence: CASSQDNSSPLHF. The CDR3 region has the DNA TGTGCCAGCAGCCAAGATAATTCTTCACCCCTCCACTTT.